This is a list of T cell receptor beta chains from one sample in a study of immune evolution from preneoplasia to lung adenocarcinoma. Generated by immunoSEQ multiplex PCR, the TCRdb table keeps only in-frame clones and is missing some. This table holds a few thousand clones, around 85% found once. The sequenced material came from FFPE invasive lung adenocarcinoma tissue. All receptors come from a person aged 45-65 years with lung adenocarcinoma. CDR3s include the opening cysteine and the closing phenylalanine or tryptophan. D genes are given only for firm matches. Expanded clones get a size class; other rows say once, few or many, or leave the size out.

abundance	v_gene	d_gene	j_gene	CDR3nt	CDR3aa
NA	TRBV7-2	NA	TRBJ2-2	TGTGCCAGCAAAAACCGGACTATCTACACCGGGGAGCTGTTTTTT	CASKNRTIYTGELFF
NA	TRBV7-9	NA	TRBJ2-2	TGTGCCAGCAGCTTATTGGGGGACACCGGGGAGCTGTTTTTT	CASSLLGDTGELFF
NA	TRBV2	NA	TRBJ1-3	TGTGCCAGCAGTGGAAACGGAAACACCATATATTTT	CASSGNGNTIYF
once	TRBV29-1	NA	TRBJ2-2	TGCAGCGTTGAAGATCTTGGGCGGGAGCTGTTTTTT	CSVEDLGRELFF
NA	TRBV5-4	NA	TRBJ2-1	TGTGCCACCTCGTTAGCTCTCTACAATGAGCAGTTCTTC	CATSLALYNEQFF
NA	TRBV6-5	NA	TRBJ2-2	TGTGCCAGCAGTGGACAAGGGAACACCGGGGAGCTGTTTTTT	CASSGQGNTGELFF
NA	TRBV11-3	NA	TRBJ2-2	TGTGCCAGCAGCTCCGACGGGGAGCTGTTTTTT	CASSSDGELFF
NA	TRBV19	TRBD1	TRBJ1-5	TGTGCCAGTAGCCCACAGGACAGGGGGCCTCAGCCCCAGCATTTT	CASSPQDRGPQPQHF
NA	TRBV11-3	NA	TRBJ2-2	TGTGCCAGCAGCTTCAAGACCGGGGAGCTGTTTTTT	CASSFKTGELFF
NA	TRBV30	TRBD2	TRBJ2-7	TGTGCCGGCTCCGAGACTAGCGGGACCGAGCAGTACTTC	CAGSETSGTEQYF
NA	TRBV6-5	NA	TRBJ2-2	TGTGCCAGCAGCCCCAATTGGGGGGAGCTGTTTTTT	CASSPNWGELFF
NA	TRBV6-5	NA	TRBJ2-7	TGTGCCAGCGGAAAACTAAAGAGTTCCTACGAGCAGTACTTC	CASGKLKSSYEQYF
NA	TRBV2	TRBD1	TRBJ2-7	TGTGCCAGCAGTGCGCGACAGGGGCTCAACGAGCAGTACTTC	CASSARQGLNEQYF
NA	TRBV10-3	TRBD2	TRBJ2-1	TGTGCCATCAGTGAGGGCATGACTAGCGGGGACAATGAGCAGTTCTTC	CAISEGMTSGDNEQFF
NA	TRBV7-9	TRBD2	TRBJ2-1	TGTGCCAGCAGCTTAGGGCGGGAGAGGCGCTCCTACAATGAGCAGTTCTTC	CASSLGRERRSYNEQFF
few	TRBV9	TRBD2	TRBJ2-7	TGTGCCAGCAGCGGCTTAGCGGGAGGGCCCTACGAGCAGTACTTC	CASSGLAGGPYEQYF
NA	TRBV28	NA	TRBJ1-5	TGTGCCAGCAGTCCTCAGGGGATAGGACAGCGGCCCCAGCATTTT	CASSPQGIGQRPQHF
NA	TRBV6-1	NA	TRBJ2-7	TGTGCCAGCACAGGGGCCTACGAGCAGTACTTC	CASTGAYEQYF
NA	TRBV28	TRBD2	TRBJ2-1	TGTGCCAGCAGTTTTGTTGGACAGTGGACTAGCGGGAGGGCCGGGCAGTTCTTC	CASSFVGQWTSGRAGQFF
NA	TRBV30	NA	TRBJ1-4	TGTGCCTGGAGTGTTGGGTGGGCAGGGGACGAAAAACTGTTTTTT	CAWSVGWAGDEKLFF
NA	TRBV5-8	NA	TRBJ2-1	TGTGCCAGCAGCCGTAATGAAGGGCAGTTCTTC	CASSRNEGQFF
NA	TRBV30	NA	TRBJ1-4	TGTGCCTGGAGTTGGGTGGAGACAAAACTGTTTTTT	CAWSWVETKLFF